This T cell receptor beta chain is drawn from a study of regulatory T cells in long-lasting Graves disease (dated by TCRdb to 2020 to 2023). Regarding the study in general: Patients with newly diagnosed Graves' disease had been on antithyroid drugs for under 3 months. Persistent Graves' disease patients were compared with newly diagnosed Graves' disease patients by peripheral blood TCR sequencing and RNA sequencing. The study was conducted in China and was registered as a clinical trial. TCR sequencing covered roughly 13 persistent and 20 or so newly diagnosed Graves' disease patients, some 33 samples in total.

Preparation of the library involved multiplex PCR. Sequencing relied on an Illumina HiSeq 4000. CDR3 regions were amplified by Arm-PCR with iRepertoire HTBI primers to construct TCR beta libraries. Gel purification was performed on PCR products prior to sequencing. In the source study's methods: Gene usage analysis of CDR3 amino acid clonotypes used the 50 to 70 TRBV and approximately 13 TRBJ segments found across samples. Filtered high-quality paired reads were merged into contigs using COPE and FqMerger. BLAST was used to align contigs to IMGT TRBV, TRBD and TRBJ reference genes, with CDR3 defined following IMGT. Any clonotype with a frequency above 0.1% was classified as a highly expanded clone. Shannon entropy was used to measure repertoire diversity, and the Gini coefficient was used to measure V-J evenness. A clonotype found in more than one individual was treated as public. The public reads were reprocessed in TCRdb via fastp at Q25 and MiXCR, keeping in-frame beta chains. Identical CDR3 protein sequences are pooled into one entry, listed with their most common genes and DNA. The V and J calls were determined by TCRdb, not by the authors. The sample table holds a few hundred thousand distinct CDR3 sequences, of which 20% were seen once. The top ten constitute 14% of the sample.

CDR1 and CDR2, per the germline V gene (reference sequence), are SGHKS and YYEKEE. Inclusive of the bounding cysteine and phenylalanine, the CDR3 is 14 residues long. The DNA shown is the 42-base CDR3, in frame from base 1. Relative to germline, V is missing 4 bases and J is missing 2 bases, with 6 bases of the junction outside any gene match. The paper as a whole reports these results and caveats: Sequencing and analysis were restricted to the TCR beta chain. Because the primary lesion, thyroid tissue, could not be accessed, the study looked at peripheral blood alone. The authors acknowledged the small sample size as a limitation that may reduce accuracy. Compared with newly diagnosed patients, persistent Graves' disease patients had lower TCR Shannon entropy and fewer highly expanded clones, which suggests clonal expansion. More public clonotypes were shared among persistent patients (more than 2,500) than among newly diagnosed patients (roughly 1,000). Persistent disease showed preferential use of TRBV28, TRBJ1-2 and TRBJ2-5, whereas newly diagnosed disease favored TRBV20-1 and TRBJ2-1.

This clonotype was seen ten or more times. Its antigen is unknown. Per-base qualities were not stored, and no clone one base away is much larger. The time point label of this sample denotes: newly diagnosed GD, antithyroid drugs for less than 3 months. RNA was extracted from PBMCs in TRIzol for both TCR sequencing and RNA sequencing. The diagnosis of Graves' disease followed American Thyroid Association guidelines. Patients were recruited from an endocrinology department in Xi'an, China. From each patient, roughly 9 milliliters of peripheral blood was collected into an EDTA anticoagulant tube. PBMCs were isolated by Ficoll Paque Plus density gradient separation without further T cell sorting. An Agilent 2100 Bioanalyzer and agarose gel were used to check RNA quality, while a NanoDrop 2000 measured RNA concentration.

The clonotype comes from a female donor with Graves disease. Recombination linked TRBV5-5 to TRBJ2-7; TRBD1 aligns with 7 central bases. Source: peripheral blood mononuclear cells (PBMCs), taken at new diagnosis, from a patient treated with antithyroid drugs. The nucleotide sequence is TGTGCCAGCAGCGAGGAGGACAGGACCTACGAGCAGTACTTC. This yields the protein CASSEEDRTYEQYF.